This TCR beta chain came from a study of shared clonotypes between healthy human individuals. Study as a whole: Those who served as donors were a couple of women and a few men between the ages of 18 and 49. Plates per donor: three CD4 naive, three CD4 memory, two CD8 naive, one CD8 memory. Points from the study as a whole: What limited the represented genetic and exposure-history diversity was the small number of donors.

As to this clone: As yet, its antigen is unknown.

CD8 cells regarded as naive lacked CD45RO, were positively chosen for CCR7, and omitted terminally differentiated effector memory CD45RA+ cells. Using immunoSEQ multiplex PCR, the repertoire was profiled, and TCRdb retains in-frame clones only, with some absent. The sample has about 610,000 clones, 95% to 96% seen once. The length of the CDR3 is 15 residues. Trimming pared 6 bases from V and 1 base from J, leaving 16 bases between. The germline gives CDR1 MDHEN, CDR2 SYDVKM. The source material was naive CD8+ T cells sorted from blood. The clonotype originates from a woman in her thirties in good health. The rearrangement uses TRBV28 and TRBJ2-7; D is ambiguous. The CDR3 protein is CASRPSPTPSYEQYF. The CDR3 nucleotides read TGTGCCAGCAGACCCTCCCCTACTCCTTCCTACGAGCAGTACTTC.